This TCR beta chain originates from a study of vaccination and CD4 T cells after COVID-19. From germline, CDR1 is SGHTA and CDR2 FQGNSA. The CDR3 covers 13 residues. Deletions cut 2 bases from V and 2 bases from J, with 5 bases between. The Oncomine TCR Beta short-read assay was applied to DNA of cultured CD4+ T cells. MiXCR, applied by TCRdb to the PCR reads, yields one record per CDR3 protein. The sample consists of 10,000 or so distinct CDR3 sequences, under 60% of them appearing once. Specified treatment: roughly ten-day PBMC culture with coronavirus spike peptide pools or control peptides (ViraFEST assay). Prior to the COVID-19 pandemic (2011-2018), the unexposed donor's CD4+ T cells were collected. This clonotype has just a few counts. Its antigen is not known.

Sample: CD4+ T cells from blood, cultured in vitro. The sequence was collected from a human donor in good health. The chain links TRBV7-2 to TRBJ2-3; D not resolved. DNA for the CDR3: TGTGCCAGCAGCTTACAAGCCACAGATACGCAGTATTTT. Translating it yields CASSLQATDTQYF.